The following is a T cell receptor (beta chain) sequence with its context. This clone was seen only a few times. Its antigen target is currently unknown. Base qualities are not recorded, but no much larger clone differs from it by a single base. The method was the immunoSEQ multiplex PCR assay. TCRdb retrieved this table from immuneACCESS and kept in-frame rearrangements only. Not all clones are present; in checked studies, unresolved V genes account for under half, and no reason is known for the remainder. This sample has around 34,000 clones in its table, and roughly 90% of those were observed once. Together, the top ten hold 4.5% to 5.5% of the sample. These data originate in a study of T cell changes during pregnancy in multiple sclerosis (dated 2019 in TCRdb). With respect to the entire study: Changes in the T cell repertoire over the course of pregnancy were examined in this study in women with multiple sclerosis.

Taken from cysteine to phenylalanine, the CDR3 has 14 residues. The only DNA kept is the CDR3, 42 bases in frame from the first base. According to the germline V gene (reference sequence), CDR1 reads LNHDA and CDR2 reads SQIVND. V lost 3 bases and J lost 4 bases; the stretch between them is 7 bases long. Specimen: CD8+ T cells from peripheral blood mononuclear cells, collected after pregnancy. This chain joins TRBV19 to TRBJ1-6; the D gene assignment is ambiguous. This sequence originates from a female donor with multiple sclerosis, enrolled in a pregnancy study. The nucleotides are TGTGCCAGTAGTATCCAGGTTTATAATTCACCCCTCCACTTT. Protein translation: CASSIQVYNSPLHF.